A selection of T cell receptor beta chains follows, all from one sample in a study of T cell responses to AZD1222 COVID-19 vaccine. Here immunoSEQ multiplex PCR was the method, and the copy in TCRdb shows in-frame clones only, minus some. The profile covers 95,000 to 110,000 clones, with about 90% appearing a single time and roughly 8.7% taken by the ten largest. Sequencing was performed on peripheral blood, taken 28 days after the second AZD1222 dose. All receptors derive from an adult who received the AZD1222 COVID-19 vaccine. Both conserved end residues are part of each CDR3. A D gene is named only where the DNA matches it firmly. Rows may omit the clone size; those that give it use once, few, many or a size class.

V	J	size	D	DNA	CDR3
TRBV5-4	TRBJ1-1	few	NA	TGTGCCAGCAGCTCCCCCGGTCGGGGTCACACTGAAGCTTTCTTT	CASSSPGRGHTEAFF
TRBV15	TRBJ1-1	NA	NA	TGTGCCACCAGCGGAATTATGAACACTGAAGCTTTCTTT	CATSGIMNTEAFF
TRBV18	TRBJ1-5	NA	NA	TGTGCCAGCTCCCACGGGGATGGCAATCAGCCCCAGCATTTT	CASSHGDGNQPQHF
TRBV9	TRBJ2-1	NA	NA	TGTGCCAGCAGCGTAGAACGGGATACTTACAATGAGCAGTTCTTC	CASSVERDTYNEQFF
TRBV7-8	TRBJ2-2	NA	TRBD1	TGTGCCAGCAGCTTCCGACAGGGGGCATACGGGGAGCTGTTTTTT	CASSFRQGAYGELFF
TRBV14	TRBJ1-2	NA	NA	TGTGCCAGCAGCCAAGCGCAGGGGTCCAGGCGCTACACCTTC	CASSQAQGSRRYTF
TRBV7-2	TRBJ2-3	NA	NA	TGTGCCAGCAGCTTATACCCGCGAGGGGCGCAGTATTTT	CASSLYPRGAQYF
TRBV5-1	TRBJ1-5	NA	NA	TGCGCCAGCAGCGCCGGGTTAAGCAATCAGCCCCAGCATTTT	CASSAGLSNQPQHF
TRBV12-3/TRBV12-4	TRBJ1-2	NA	NA	TGTGCCAGCAGTTTAGCAGGGGCCTATGGCTACACCTTC	CASSLAGAYGYTF
TRBV7-9	TRBJ2-1	NA	NA	TGTGCCAGCAGCTTAGCATCAGGGGCCTACAATGAGCAGTTCTTC	CASSLASGAYNEQFF
TRBV5-1	TRBJ2-7	NA	TRBD2	TGCGCCAGCAGCCTCGGGAGGGGCACGCTGGACGAGCAGTACTTC	CASSLGRGTLDEQYF
TRBV27	TRBJ2-2	NA	NA	TGTGCCAGCAGTCCCGCGATCGCGAACACCGGGGAGCTGTTTTTT	CASSPAIANTGELFF
TRBV6-1	TRBJ2-3	NA	NA	TGTGCCAGCAGTGAAAGAGGAGCCTCGGATACGCAGTATTTT	CASSERGASDTQYF
TRBV24-1	TRBJ2-3	NA	TRBD1	TGTGCCACCAGTGATCGGACAGGAGGCACAGATACGCAGTATTTT	CATSDRTGGTDTQYF
TRBV14	TRBJ1-1	NA	NA	TGTGCCAGCAGTGGGACCGCGGAAGCTTTCTTT	CASSGTAEAFF
TRBV18	TRBJ1-1	NA	NA	TGTGCCAGCTCATCGACACTGGGCACTGAAGCTTTCTTT	CASSSTLGTEAFF
TRBV20-1	TRBJ1-2	NA	NA	TGCAGTGCTAGTCGTATTTATGGCTACACCTTC	CSASRIYGYTF
TRBV2	TRBJ1-1	NA	NA	TGTGCCAGCAGTGAACAAGGGCTGGATGTGGGGCACACTGAAGCTTTCTTT	CASSEQGLDVGHTEAFF
TRBV13	TRBJ1-4	NA	TRBD1	TGTGCCAGCAGCTTACGACAGGGGGTTGAAAAACTGTTTTTT	CASSLRQGVEKLFF
TRBV7-3	TRBJ2-1	NA	NA	TGTGCCAGCAGCTCGACCGACAATCATGAGCAGTTCTTC	CASSSTDNHEQFF
TRBV29-1	TRBJ1-2	NA	NA	TGCAGCGTTGAAACAGGCTCGGTCTATGGCTACACCTTC	CSVETGSVYGYTF
TRBV6-1	TRBJ1-3	NA	TRBD1	TGTGCCAGCAGTGAGTGGGACAGCTCTGGAAACACCATATATTTT	CASSEWDSSGNTIYF
TRBV21-1	TRBJ2-7	NA	NA	TGTGCCAGCAGGTCTCCCAACCGAGAGGACGGGACAGGCTCCCTCTACGAGCAGTACTTC	CASRSPNREDGTGSLYEQYF
TRBV5-8	TRBJ2-7	NA	TRBD2	TGTGCCAGCCGGGAGGCCTACGAGCAGTACTTC	CASREAYEQYF
TRBV18	TRBJ1-1	NA	TRBD1	TGTGCCAGCTCACCACGGGACAGGGGGGTGGACACTGAAGCTTTCTTT	CASSPRDRGVDTEAFF
TRBV13	TRBJ1-6	NA	NA	TGTGCCAGCAGCTCGTCAGGGTTTTCACCCCTCCACTTT	CASSSSGFSPLHF
TRBV19	TRBJ2-2	NA	TRBD1	TGTGCCAGTAGGACCGGGACAGGGATCCGCTCCACCGGGGAGCTGTTTTTT	CASRTGTGIRSTGELFF
TRBV11-2	TRBJ1-1	NA	NA	TGTGCCAGCAGCTTAGGGGGATGGAACACTGAAGCTTTCTTT	CASSLGGWNTEAFF
TRBV4-1	TRBJ2-2	NA	NA	TGCGCCAGCAGCCAAGCCCTGAACACCGGGGAGCTGTTTTTT	CASSQALNTGELFF
TRBV5-1	TRBJ1-4	once	NA	TGCGCCAGCAGCTTGGGGGGCGGAACGAATGAAAAACTGTTTTTT	CASSLGGGTNEKLFF
TRBV30	TRBJ2-7	NA	TRBD1	TGTGCCTCACACTGGACAGGGAACTACGAGCAGTACTTC	CASHWTGNYEQYF